Following are 30 T cell receptor beta chains from one sample sequenced in a study of cytomegalovirus exposure and HLA in healthy donors. PCR employed 60 Vbeta and 13 Jbeta primers. Sequencing was performed with immunoSEQ multiplex PCR; in TCRdb, only in-frame clones are kept and a portion is missing. The sample includes some 110,000 clones, roughly 72% of them seen just once. The sample taken for sequencing was PBMCs. These receptors were collected from a woman aged 18-29 years in good health and CMV-seropositive.

CDR3: CASSPGQGPTNYGYTF. The CDR3 DNA is TGCGCCAGCAGCCCGGGACAGGGACCCACTAACTATGGCTACACCTTC. The genes are TRBV5-1 and TRBJ1-2; TRBD1 agrees at 9 bases. Looked up from germline, CDR1 is SGHRS and CDR2 is YFSETQ. Trimming cost V 4 bases and J 0 bases; bases outside gene matches: 7. CDR3 length equals 16 residues.

The genes are TRBV6-5 and TRBJ2-5, with D perhaps TRBD2 (5 bases). Germline V CDR1 and CDR2: MNHEY, SVGAGI. The CDR3 is made up of 14 amino acids. The germline V and J ends were trimmed by 1 base and 1 base, with 7 bases remaining between them. The CDR3 nucleotides read TGTGCCAGCAGTTACTTACGGGGCCAAGAGACCCAGTACTTC. This encodes CASSYLRGQETQYF.

The CDR3 DNA reads as TGTGCCTGGAACCCACAGGGCCCGAGGGAGCAGTACTTC. Protein sequence: CAWNPQGPREQYF. The chain recombines TRBV30 with TRBJ2-7; weak D call: TRBD1 (6 bases). The V gene's germline CDR1 is GTSNPN and CDR2 SVGIG (reference sequence). V lost 4 bases, J lost 7 bases, and 17 bases lay in between. This CDR3 region has 13 residues.

The rearrangement uses TRBV30 and TRBJ2-1; 13 bases line up with TRBD2. This CDR3 comprises 18 residues. Germline V gives CDR1 GTSNPN, CDR2 SVGIG (reference sequence). The V gene end was trimmed by 3 bases and the J gene end by 8 bases; junction bases not matched to a gene: 16. The CDR3, as DNA: TGTGCCTGGAGAGGCGCAGGGGCGGGACTAGCGGGATACGATGAGCAGTTCTTC. This codes for CAWRGAGAGLAGYDEQFF.

The rearrangement links TRBV5-4 to TRBJ2-7; D is perhaps TRBD2 (5 bases). Germline V gene sequence: CDR1 SGHNT, CDR2 YYREEE (reference sequence). Deletions cut 0 bases from V and 3 bases from J, with 13 bases between. This CDR3 comprises 15 residues. The CDR3 region has the DNA TGTGCCAGCAGCTTGGAGGCGACTACCAACTACGAGCAGTACTTC. As protein: CASSLEATTNYEQYF.

The chain has TRBV30 and TRBJ1-3; TRBD1 is a possible D gene (6 bases). Looked up from germline, CDR1 is GTSNPN and CDR2 is SVGIG (reference sequence). V was shortened by 0 bases and J by 4 bases, with 7 bases between the two germline ends. The CDR3 totals 13 residues. The CDR3 spells CAWSVGGGNTIYF. The CDR3 DNA is TGTGCCTGGAGTGTAGGGGGAGGAAACACCATATATTTT. Drawing the rest from reference TRBV30 and TRBJ1-3, the complete variable domain is SQTIHQWPATLVQPVGSPLSLECTVEGTSNPNLYWYRQAAGRGLQLLFYSVGIGQISSEVPQNLSASRPQDRQFILSSKKLLLSDSGFYLCAWSVGGGNTIYFGEGSWLTVV.

This clone was detected only once. The rearrangement uses TRBV27 and TRBJ2-6; a weak D match, TRBD1 (5 bases). This CDR3 is 15 amino acids long. Germline loops: CDR1 MNHEY, CDR2 SMNVEV (reference sequence). Deletions cut 5 bases from V and 4 bases from J, with 12 bases between. Written as DNA, the CDR3 is TGTGCCAGCAGTGCAGGGTGGCCCGGGGCCAACGTCCTGACTTTC. Encoded protein: CASSAGWPGANVLTF. The full variable domain, rest sourced from reference TRBV27 and TRBJ2-6, is EAQVTQNPRYLITVTGKKLTVTCSQNMNHEYMSWYRQDPGLGLRQIYYSMNVEVTDKGDVPEGYKVSRKEKRNFPLILESPSPNQTSLYFCASSAGWPGANVLTFGAGSRLTVL.

V is TRBV27 and J is TRBJ2-2; 7 bases fit TRBD1. The CDR3 covers 15 residues. Per the germline V gene, CDR1 is MNHEY and CDR2 is SMNVEV (reference sequence). V was clipped by 5 bases and J by 2 bases; unmatched bases: 5. This CDR3 is CASSPWDSNTGELFF. The CDR3 DNA sequence: TGTGCCAGCAGTCCCTGGGACAGCAACACCGGGGAGCTGTTTTTT.

The sample holds a few counts of this clone. The chain has TRBV30 and TRBJ1-5; D gene ambiguous. The V gene lost 2 bases and the J gene lost 3 bases, with 11 bases spanning the gap. This CDR3 has 14 residues. Per the germline V gene, CDR1 is GTSNPN and CDR2 is SVGIG (reference sequence). CDR3 sequence (DNA): TGTGCCTGGAGTATCTTAGCGAACAATCAGCCCCAGCATTTT. Encoded protein: CAWSILANNQPQHF.

The chain links TRBV5-1 to TRBJ2-7; 8 positions agree with TRBD2. The germline CDR1 and CDR2 sequences are SGHRS and YFSETQ. This CDR3 contains 14 residues. V trimming: 4 bases; J trimming: 0 bases; junction bases outside the gene matches: 3. The CDR3 DNA reads as TGCGCCAGCAGCCTGGGGACTAGCTCCTACGAGCAGTACTTC. It translates to CASSLGTSSYEQYF.

The chain couples TRBV25-1 to TRBJ1-1, with 7 positions matching TRBD1. This CDR3 region has 12 residues. In germline, CDR1 is MGHDK, CDR2 SYGVNS. Germline trimming cut 6 bases from V and 5 bases from J; bases unmatched to any gene: 3. CDR3 residues: CASRQGRTEAFF. The CDR3 DNA reads as TGTGCCAGCAGACAGGGGCGGACTGAAGCTTTCTTT. The variable domain in full, with the rest retrieved from reference TRBV25-1 and TRBJ1-1, is EADIYQTPRYLVIGTGKKITLECSQTMGHDKMYWYQQDPGMELHLIHYSYGVNSTEKGDLSSESTVSRIRTEHFPLTLESARPSHTSQYLCASRQGRTEAFFGQGTRLTVV.

The chain recombines TRBV5-6 with TRBJ1-1; 9 nucleotides line up with TRBD1. There are 13 residues in the CDR3. The trim removed 5 bases at V and 4 bases at J, leaving 3 bases unmatched. CDR1 SGHDT and CDR2 YYEEEE come from the germline V gene. The CDR3 DNA is TGTGCCAGCAGGACAGGGGGGGGCACTGAAGCTTTCTTT. Protein: CASRTGGGTEAFF.

The chain employs TRBV18 and TRBJ1-1, with a weak D call TRBD1 (5 bases). The germline V gene has CDR1 KGHSH and CDR2 LQKENI. Between the trimmed V and J ends, which lost 6 bases and 3 bases, there was a span of 14 bases. The CDR3 runs 14 residues. CDR3: CASSDQGGYTEAFF. In nucleotides, the CDR3 is TGTGCCAGCTCGGACCAGGGTGGCTACACTGAAGCTTTCTTT.

The gene calls are TRBV9 and TRBJ1-2; 9 bases agree with TRBD1. This CDR3 comprises 12 residues. Looked up from germline, CDR1 is SGDLS and CDR2 is YYNGEE. V lost 7 bases, J lost 6 bases, and 4 bases stayed unmatched. DNA of the CDR3: TGTGCCAGCTCAACAGGGGGCGATGGCTACACCTTC. Translated: CASSTGGDGYTF.

The V call is TRBV18, the J call TRBJ2-7; weak D call: TRBD2 (5 bases). Germline values: CDR1 KGHSH, CDR2 LQKENI. The CDR3 consists of 13 residues. The V end lost 3 bases, the J end lost 3 bases, and 9 bases lay between the germline ends. CDR3 bases: TGTGCCAGCTCACCCACCCGGGACTACGAGCAGTACTTC. Protein product: CASSPTRDYEQYF.

This chain links TRBV6-1 with TRBJ2-1; TRBD2 matches at 13 bases. Looked up from germline, CDR1 is MNHNS and CDR2 is SASEGT. The CDR3 has 15 amino acids. Trimming at V came to 7 bases and at J to 7 bases, leaving 7 bases not matched to a gene. The CDR3 loop reads CASTGLAGERNEQFF. Written as DNA, the CDR3 is TGTGCCAGCACCGGACTAGCGGGAGAGAGGAATGAGCAGTTCTTC.

The chain combines TRBV28 with TRBJ1-1; the D is unclear. The CDR3 has 15 amino acids. Deletions cut 1 base from V and 2 bases from J, with 11 bases between. Germline CDR1 reads MDHEN; CDR2 reads SYDVKM. CDR3 region: CASSLFVQTNTEAFF. CDR3 DNA: TGTGCCAGCAGTTTATTTGTGCAGACAAACACTGAAGCTTTCTTT.

A single count supports this clone. The chain combines TRBV7-9 with TRBJ2-5; tentative D call: TRBD2 (6 bases). The CDR3 is 13 residues long. Between the trimmed V and J ends, which lost 5 bases and 5 bases, there was a span of 12 bases. Germline CDR1 and CDR2: SEHNR and FQNEAQ (reference sequence). The CDR3 nucleotides are TGTGCCAGCAGCACCCGGGACTTGGAGACCCAGTACTTC. The encoded protein is CASSTRDLETQYF.

This clone turned up a few times. A far larger clone is one base from this, pointing to a likely read error. Given the absence of the conserved phenylalanine or tryptophan at the CDR3 end, a read error is likely. The chain combines TRBV6-5 with TRBJ1-4, with 8 bases lining up with TRBD1. V lost 2 bases and J lost 8; bases outside the gene matches: 4. Germline V gene sequence: CDR1 MNHEY, CDR2 SVGAGI. The CDR3 extends over 14 amino acids. The CDR3 here is CASSYGQGGEKLFV. Here the CDR3 DNA reads TGTGCCAGCAGTTACGGACAGGGTGGGGAAAAACTGTTTGTT.

This chain connects TRBV29-1 to TRBJ2-1; 9 bases agree with TRBD1. Germline-derived CDR1 and CDR2 are SQVTM and ANQGSEA. CDR3 length equals 15 residues. The J segment lost 1 base and the V segment lost 8 bases, leaving 9 bases of the junction unmatched. The CDR3 protein is CSIRSTGGSYNEQFF. Written as DNA, the CDR3 is TGCAGCATACGATCGACAGGGGGGTCCTACAATGAGCAGTTCTTC.

The chain combines TRBV28 with TRBJ2-3; 14 bases are a match to TRBD2. V dropped 1 base and J dropped 5; count of bases not matched to a gene: 5. There are 17 residues in the CDR3. Germline values: CDR1 MDHEN, CDR2 SYDVKM. The CDR3 coding sequence is TGTGCCAGCAGTTTATCGCGGGGACTAGCGGGAGTAGATACGCAGTATTTT. Translating it yields CASSLSRGLAGVDTQYF.

The table lists this clone with a few counts. The V gene is TRBV25-1, the J gene TRBJ2-1, with 10 nucleotides matching TRBD2. Germline loops: CDR1 MGHDK, CDR2 SYGVNS. V trimming: 1 base; J trimming: 6 bases; junction bases outside the gene matches: 6. The CDR3 totals 16 residues. The CDR3 is CASSELEAGGVNEQFF. DNA for the CDR3: TGTGCCAGCAGTGAATTAGAAGCGGGAGGGGTCAATGAGCAGTTCTTC. Full variable domain (rest looked up from reference TRBV25-1 and TRBJ2-1): EADIYQTPRYLVIGTGKKITLECSQTMGHDKMYWYQQDPGMELHLIHYSYGVNSTEKGDLSSESTVSRIRTEHFPLTLESARPSHTSQYLCASSELEAGGVNEQFFGPGTRLTVL.

As DNA, the CDR3 is TGTGCCAGCAGCAAAGGGACAGGTACTGAAGCTTTCTTT. It translates to CASSKGTGTEAFF. This chain connects TRBV7-9 to TRBJ1-1; TRBD1 matches 8 bases. Germline V gene sequence: CDR1 SEHNR, CDR2 FQNEAQ (reference sequence). CDR3 length: 13 amino acids. With 5 bases clipped from V and 5 bases from J, the junction kept 4 bases outside the gene matches.

This clone was picked up a small number of times. The V call is TRBV19, the J call TRBJ1-2; D may be TRBD1 (5 bases). The CDR3 sequence is 13 residues long. V lost 6 bases, J lost 4 bases, and 12 bases lay in between. Germline V CDR1 and CDR2: LNHDA, SQIVND (reference sequence). The CDR3 protein is CASRLGQFYGYTF. Written as DNA, the CDR3 is TGTGCCAGTAGATTGGGGCAGTTCTATGGCTACACCTTC.

The chain uses TRBV7-3 and TRBJ2-3; 10 bases are shared with TRBD2. Looked up from germline, CDR1 is SGHTA and CDR2 is FQGTGA. V lost 5 bases, J lost 0 bases, and 5 bases stayed unmatched. This CDR3 contains 16 residues. The CDR3: CASSTGTSASTDTQYF. The CDR3 bases are TGTGCCAGCAGCACCGGGACTAGCGCTAGCACAGATACGCAGTATTTT.

The chain uses TRBV4-1 and TRBJ2-1; TRBD2 matches at 9 bases. This CDR3 region has 15 residues. V trimming: 3 bases; J trimming: 10 bases; junction bases outside the gene matches: 10. Germline lookup yields CDR1 MGHRA and CDR2 YSYEKL. For the CDR3, the DNA is TGCGCCAGCAGCCACCCGAGGCGGGAGGGCTCGGAGCAGTTCTTC. It encodes CASSHPRREGSEQFF.

The chain uses TRBV29-1 and TRBJ2-1; 10 positions match TRBD2. CDR3 length: 15 residues. The V gene end was trimmed by 3 bases and the J gene end by 7 bases; junction bases not matched to a gene: 9. The germline V gene encodes CDR1 SQVTM and CDR2 ANQGSEA. CDR3 residues: CSVEGLAGDWNEQFF. The CDR3 nucleotides are TGCAGCGTTGAGGGGCTAGCGGGAGATTGGAATGAGCAGTTCTTC.

The chain is built from TRBV28 and TRBJ2-1; D possibly corresponds to TRBD2 (6 bases). The CDR3 runs 14 residues. Germline values: CDR1 MDHEN, CDR2 SYDVKM. V was shortened by 2 bases and J by 3 bases, with 8 bases between the two germline ends. CDR3 protein: CASSLQEGYNEQFF. In DNA, the CDR3 is TGTGCCAGCAGTTTACAGGAGGGCTACAATGAGCAGTTCTTC.

The rearrangement uses TRBV12-5 and TRBJ2-3, with a weak D call TRBD1 (5 bases). CDR1 is LGHNT and CDR2 is FRNRAP in the germline V gene. The CDR3 sequence is 14 residues long. Trimming pared 1 base from V and 2 bases from J, leaving 7 bases between. The CDR3 loop is CASGLGQSTDTQYF. The CDR3 coding sequence is TGTGCTAGTGGTTTGGGACAGTCCACAGATACGCAGTATTTT.

This clone was seen a handful of times. V usage is TRBV5-1 and J usage is TRBJ2-7; 9 bases align to TRBD2. Trimming cost V 4 bases and J 0 bases; bases outside gene matches: 5. CDR1 and CDR2 (germline): SGHRS, YFSETQ. This CDR3 region has 15 residues. Written as DNA, the CDR3 is TGCGCCAGCAGCCCCGGGACTAGCAGCTCCTACGAGCAGTACTTC. Translation gives CASSPGTSSSYEQYF.